Sequencing of this T cell receptor (beta chain) was carried out in a study of blood T cells in healthy people across ages. The V gene end was trimmed by 5 bases and the J gene end by 4 bases; junction bases not matched to a gene: 2. Germline V gene lookup returns CDR1 MNHNS and CDR2 SASEGT. The CDR3 runs to 13 residues. Combining a sample-barcoded 5' primer with a J-beta primer mix, a second PCR ran for 7 to 11 cycles. TCRdb ran MiXCR on the 5' RACE reads and lists one entry per CDR3 protein. The top ten clones hold around 8% of a sample with roughly 1,500,000 distinct CDR3 sequences, approximately 40% of them seen once.

V is TRBV6-1 and J is TRBJ2-4; 7 bases line up with TRBD1. Input material: blood. The clonotype comes from a woman aged 18-29 years in good health. The CDR3 region is CASSRQGKNIQYF. The CDR3 bases are TGTGCCAGCAGTCGACAGGGAAAAAACATTCAGTACTTC.